These 24 T cell receptor beta chains were all obtained from the same sample, sequenced in a study of cytomegalovirus exposure and HLA in healthy donors. Amplification used 60 Vbeta primers and 13 Jbeta primers. Sequenced by immunoSEQ multiplex PCR; TCRdb stores in-frame clones only, minus some. Here the sample spans over 150,000 clones, around 79% being singletons. Source material: PBMCs. The receptors derive from a male donor in good health and CMV-seropositive.

The chain uses TRBV5-6 and TRBJ2-3; D possibly corresponds to TRBD1 (5 bases). V lost 3 bases, J lost 6 bases, and 20 bases lay in between. Per the germline V gene, CDR1 is SGHDT and CDR2 is YYEEEE. The length of the CDR3 is 16 residues. The CDR3 loop reads CASSSPRVVGPDTQYF. CDR3 in DNA: TGTGCCAGCAGCTCCCCCAGAGTAGTGGGGCCGGATACGCAGTATTTT. The full variable domain, rest sourced from reference TRBV5-6 and TRBJ2-3, is DAGVTQSPTHLIKTRGQQVTLRCSPKSGHDTVSWYQQALGQGPQFIFQYYEEEERQRGNFPDRFSGHQFPNYSSELNVNALLLGDSALYLCASSSPRVVGPDTQYFGPGTRLTVL.

V gene TRBV5-1 combines with J gene TRBJ2-1; perhaps TRBD2 as D (7 bases). Germline-derived CDR1 and CDR2 are SGHRS and YFSETQ. The length of the CDR3 is 15 residues. V dropped 6 bases and J dropped 9 bases, with 22 bases sitting between them. This chain's CDR3 is CASTPDVGGAFEQFF. CDR3 nucleotide sequence: TGCGCCAGCACCCCGGATGTTGGGGGGGCGTTTGAGCAGTTCTTC.

V and J are TRBV5-1 and TRBJ2-5, with D tentatively TRBD1 (6 bases). The CDR3 sequence is 16 residues long. V lost 4 bases and J lost 2, with 18 bases in between. Germline V gene data show CDR1 as SGHRS and CDR2 as YFSETQ. The CDR3: CASSVTGTPGQETQYF. The CDR3, as DNA: TGCGCCAGCAGCGTGACCGGGACACCGGGGCAAGAGACCCAGTACTTC.

The J gene is TRBJ2-3, the V gene TRBV11-2; a weak D match, TRBD1 (6 bases). CDR3 size: 12 residues. Germline V gene sequence: CDR1 SGHAT, CDR2 FQNNGV. Trimming shortened V by 1 base and J by 8 bases, and 7 bases separated the two germline ends. For the CDR3, the DNA is TGTGCCAGCAGCTTAGGAGGGGGTACGCAGTATTTT. The encoded protein is CASSLGGGTQYF.

This clone appeared a few times. V gene TRBV5-5 combines with J gene TRBJ2-7, with D possibly matching TRBD2 (5 bases). The germline gives CDR1 SGHKS, CDR2 YYEKEE (reference sequence). The V gene lost 4 bases and the J gene lost 4 bases, with 12 bases spanning the gap. The CDR3 has 13 residues. The CDR3 here is CASSGGSKYEQYF. In DNA, the CDR3 is TGTGCCAGCAGCGGCGGGTCAAAATACGAGCAGTACTTC.

CDR3 loop: CASSLGTENIQYF. The DNA of the CDR3 is TGTGCCAGCAGCTTAGGTACGGAAAACATTCAGTACTTC. The V call is TRBV11-2, the J call TRBJ2-4; D is uncertain. The CDR3 is 13 residues long. Germline assignment: CDR1 SGHAT and CDR2 FQNNGV. V lost 1 base, J lost 5 bases, and 6 bases lay in between.

The chain joins TRBV9 to TRBJ1-1, with TRBD1 as a possible D gene (5 bases). The germline V gene has CDR1 SGDLS and CDR2 YYNGEE. The CDR3 is 14 amino acids. V lost 1 base and J 4 bases, leaving 11 bases between the germline ends. The CDR3 protein is CASSVSVGGTEAFF. DNA of the CDR3: TGTGCCAGCAGCGTATCGGTGGGGGGCACTGAAGCTTTCTTT.

In its sample, this clone was seen a few times. The chain's CDR3 is CASSLTTGGEKLFF. CDR3 coding DNA: TGTGCCAGCAGCCTGACAACAGGGGGTGAAAAACTGTTTTTT. The rearrangement uses TRBV5-5 and TRBJ1-4, with 8 bases identical to TRBD1. The length of the CDR3 is 14 residues. V lost 4 bases to trimming and J lost 7 bases; unmatched junction nucleotides: 6. Germline V CDR1 and CDR2: SGHKS, YYEKEE (reference sequence).

The V call is TRBV2, the J call TRBJ1-2, with D hard to call. Germline V CDR1 and CDR2: SNHLY, FYNNEI. The CDR3 is 11 amino acids. Trimming left V 5 bases short and J 7 bases short, with 8 bases between. This CDR3 reads CASSPSLGYTF. The CDR3 coding sequence is TGTGCCAGCAGTCCCTCCCTTGGCTACACCTTC.

With respect to this clone: Other DNA sequences within the sample encode an identical CDR3. The chain carries TRBV6-1 and TRBJ2-5, with 7 bases aligning to TRBD2. The CDR3 is made up of 14 amino acids. After removal of 2 bases from V and 4 bases from J, the junction contained 4 bases not matched to a gene. Germline V gives CDR1 MNHNS, CDR2 SASEGT. The CDR3 reads CASSELGGGETQYF. In nucleotides, the CDR3 is TGTGCCAGCAGTGAATTGGGGGGGGGAGAGACCCAGTACTTC.

The chain employs TRBV7-2 and TRBJ1-2; 11 nucleotides match TRBD1. Germline assignment: CDR1 SGHTA and CDR2 FQGNSA. The CDR3 covers 15 residues. Trimming at V came to 5 bases and at J to 4 bases, leaving 6 bases not matched to a gene. The CDR3 DNA sequence: TGTGCCAGCAGCCCGCGGACAGGGGGCGGCTATGGCTACACCTTC. It yields the protein CASSPRTGGGYGYTF.

V is TRBV4-1 and J is TRBJ1-2; a possible D gene is TRBD1 (6 bases). This CDR3 has 15 amino acids. V was cut by 4 bases and J by 0 bases, with 12 bases left in between. CDR1 and CDR2 from the germline V gene are MGHRA and YSYEKL. The CDR3 coding sequence is TGCGCCAGCAGCCCGGGGACATCCCCTAACTATGGCTACACCTTC. Its translation is CASSPGTSPNYGYTF.

The rearrangement uses TRBV5-1 and TRBJ2-7, with 9 positions matching TRBD1. V gave up 1 base and J gave up 6 bases; unmatched junction bases: 8. The CDR3 runs to 15 residues. CDR1 and CDR2 from the germline V gene are SGHRS and YFSETQ. The CDR3 DNA sequence: TGCGCCAGCAGCTTGTCTCCGGGACAGGGTCTCGAGCAGTACTTC. Its protein is CASSLSPGQGLEQYF.

The V call is TRBV25-1, the J call TRBJ1-3; D gene ambiguous. V lost 2 bases, J lost 0 bases, and 14 bases lay in between. CDR3 length equals 17 residues. CDR1 and CDR2 from the germline V gene are MGHDK and SYGVNS. The CDR3 here is CASSEAGSPNSGNTIYF. The CDR3 DNA follows: TGTGCCAGCAGTGAAGCCGGTAGTCCGAACTCTGGAAACACCATATATTTT.

This chain joins TRBV11-2 and TRBJ2-7; 12 bases map to TRBD2. CDR3 length: 18 residues. Trimming removed 5 bases from V and 1 base from J; junction bases left unmatched: 12. The germline gives CDR1 SGHAT, CDR2 FQNNGV. CDR3 residues: CASSPRLAGVLRSYEQYF. CDR3 in DNA: TGTGCCAGCAGCCCTAGACTAGCGGGGGTGTTACGATCCTACGAGCAGTACTTC.

V and J are TRBV9 and TRBJ2-2; no clear D gene. V was clipped by 0 bases and J by 0 bases, with 9 bases between them. This CDR3 contains 16 residues. The germline gives CDR1 SGDLS, CDR2 YYNGEE. CDR3 DNA: TGTGCCAGCAGCGTAGATAACTACCCGAACACCGGGGAGCTGTTTTTT. Residues: CASSVDNYPNTGELFF.

The chain combines TRBV27 with TRBJ2-5; 12 bases line up with TRBD2. V trimming: 7 bases; J trimming: 9 bases; junction bases outside the gene matches: 30. The CDR3 covers 21 residues. The germline gives CDR1 MNHEY, CDR2 SMNVEV (reference sequence). DNA for the CDR3: TGTGCCAGCATCGGCCGCTCATCTGGCCTCGGACTAGCGGGGAATTGGGCGGCCCAGTACTTC. Translated: CASIGRSSGLGLAGNWAAQYF.

The V call is TRBV30, the J call TRBJ2-7; 7 positions agree with TRBD1. The CDR3 contains 15 residues. The V gene end was trimmed by 1 base and the J gene end by 6 bases; junction bases not matched to a gene: 12. Germline-derived CDR1 and CDR2 are GTSNPN and SVGIG (reference sequence). The CDR3 DNA reads as TGTGCCTGGAGTGAGGGACAGAGGTTTGGGTCCGAGCAGTACTTC. Its protein product is CAWSEGQRFGSEQYF.

As to this clone: An end of the junction does not agree with germline; a read error may underlie this. The chain joins TRBV7-9 to TRBJ1-2, with D possibly TRBD1 on 6 matching bases. CDR3 length equals 13 residues. Germline V gene sequence: CDR1 SEHNR, CDR2 FQNEAQ (reference sequence). Here the CDR3 reads CSSSSQGKRGYTF. CDR3 DNA sequence: TGTTCCAGCAGCTCACAGGGAAAGAGGGGCTACACCTTC.

The rearrangement joins TRBV9 to TRBJ2-5, with 11 bases matching TRBD2. CDR1 is SGDLS and CDR2 is YYNGEE in the germline V gene. This CDR3 has 16 residues. The J segment lost 5 bases and the V segment lost 0 bases, leaving 6 bases of the junction unmatched. The CDR3 loop is CASSVDLAGGRETQYF. The DNA of the CDR3 is TGTGCCAGCAGCGTAGATCTAGCGGGGGGTAGGGAGACCCAGTACTTC. The full variable domain, completed using reference TRBV9 and TRBJ2-5, is DSGVTQTPKHLITATGQRVTLRCSPRSGDLSVYWYQQSLDQGLQFLIQYYNGEERAKGNILERFSAQQFPDLHSELNLSSLELGDSALYFCASSVDLAGGRETQYFGPGTRLLVL.

The V call is TRBV6-1, the J call TRBJ1-2; a possible D gene is TRBD1 (5 bases). Germline values: CDR1 MNHNS, CDR2 SASEGT. Trimming pared 7 bases from V and 1 base from J, leaving 16 bases between. The CDR3 spans 15 residues. In nucleotides, the CDR3 is TGTGCCAGCACCGACAGCCCTAGAGGTAACTATGGCTACACCTTC. Translation: CASTDSPRGNYGYTF.

This clone was picked up one time. This chain joins TRBV30 and TRBJ1-5; 9 bases agree with TRBD1. The CDR3 runs 14 residues. Trimming took 1 base from V and 8 from J; bases not matched to a gene: 6. Germline V gene lookup returns CDR1 GTSNPN and CDR2 SVGIG (reference sequence). The CDR3 reads CAWSGDREVEPQHF. CDR3 nucleotide sequence: TGTGCCTGGAGTGGGGACAGGGAGGTAGAGCCCCAGCATTTT.

This chain uses TRBV11-2 with TRBJ1-4; D might be TRBD1 (5 bases). Deletions cut 3 bases from V and 8 bases from J, with 13 bases between. The CDR3 runs to 14 residues. Germline-derived CDR1 and CDR2 are SGHAT and FQNNGV. CDR3 coding DNA: TGTGCCAGCAGCTTTTTGGGGGGTGCGGAAAAACTGTTTTTT. Protein: CASSFLGGAEKLFF.

The J gene is TRBJ2-6, the V gene TRBV25-1; TRBD2 agrees at 7 bases. Per germline, CDR1 MGHDK and CDR2 SYGVNS. The CDR3 contains 16 residues. Trimming at V came to 10 bases and at J to 3 bases, leaving 12 bases not matched to a gene. CDR3 coding DNA: TGTGCCATCCCCAAACGGGGAGGGAGTGGGGCCAACGTCCTGACTTTC. Its translation is CAIPKRGGSGANVLTF.